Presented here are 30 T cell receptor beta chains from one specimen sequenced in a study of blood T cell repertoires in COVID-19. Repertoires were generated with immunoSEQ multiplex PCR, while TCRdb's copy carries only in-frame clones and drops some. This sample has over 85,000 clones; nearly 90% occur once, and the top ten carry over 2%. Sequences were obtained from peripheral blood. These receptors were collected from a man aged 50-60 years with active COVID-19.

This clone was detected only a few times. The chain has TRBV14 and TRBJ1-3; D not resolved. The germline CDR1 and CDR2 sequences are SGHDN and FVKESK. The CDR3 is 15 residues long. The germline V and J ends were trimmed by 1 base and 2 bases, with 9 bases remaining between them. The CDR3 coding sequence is TGTGCCAGCAGCCAAGTTGCGAGAGCTGGAAACACCATATATTTT. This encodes CASSQVARAGNTIYF.

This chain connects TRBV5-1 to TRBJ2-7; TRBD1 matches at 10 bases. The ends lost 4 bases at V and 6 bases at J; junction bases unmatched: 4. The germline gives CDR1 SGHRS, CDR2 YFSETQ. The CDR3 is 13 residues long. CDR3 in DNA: TGCGCCAGCAGCCCCTGGACAGGGGGCGAGCAGTACTTC. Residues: CASSPWTGGEQYF. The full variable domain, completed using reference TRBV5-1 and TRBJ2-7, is KAGVTQTPRYLIKTRGQQVTLSCSPISGHRSVSWYQQTPGQGLQFLFEYFSETQRNKGNFPGRFSGRQFSNSRSEMNVSTLELGDSALYLCASSPWTGGEQYFGPGTRLTVT.

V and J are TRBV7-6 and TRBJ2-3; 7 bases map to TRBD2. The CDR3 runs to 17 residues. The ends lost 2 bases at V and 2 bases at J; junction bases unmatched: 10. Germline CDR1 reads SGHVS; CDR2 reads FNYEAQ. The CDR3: CASSLTGRGTYTDTQYF. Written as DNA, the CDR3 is TGTGCCAGCAGCTTAACGGGGCGGGGGACCTACACAGATACGCAGTATTTT.

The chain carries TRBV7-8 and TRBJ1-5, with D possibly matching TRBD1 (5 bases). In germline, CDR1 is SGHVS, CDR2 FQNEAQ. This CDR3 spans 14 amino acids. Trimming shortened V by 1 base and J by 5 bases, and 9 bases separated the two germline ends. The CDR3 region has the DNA TGTGCCAGCAGCTTAGGGCGACAGTATCAGCCCCAGCATTTT. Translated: CASSLGRQYQPQHF.

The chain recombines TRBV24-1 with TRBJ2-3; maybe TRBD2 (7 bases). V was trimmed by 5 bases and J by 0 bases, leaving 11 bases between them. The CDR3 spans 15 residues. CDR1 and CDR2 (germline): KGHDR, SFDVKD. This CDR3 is CATSAGGTSTDTQYF. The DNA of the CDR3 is TGTGCCACCAGTGCGGGGGGCACAAGCACAGATACGCAGTATTTT.

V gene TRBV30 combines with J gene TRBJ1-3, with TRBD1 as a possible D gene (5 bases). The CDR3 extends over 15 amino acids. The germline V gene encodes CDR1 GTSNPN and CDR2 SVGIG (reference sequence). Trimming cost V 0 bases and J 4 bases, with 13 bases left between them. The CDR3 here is CAWSVRRGSGNTIYF. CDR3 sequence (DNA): TGTGCCTGGAGTGTAAGAAGGGGTTCCGGAAACACCATATATTTT.

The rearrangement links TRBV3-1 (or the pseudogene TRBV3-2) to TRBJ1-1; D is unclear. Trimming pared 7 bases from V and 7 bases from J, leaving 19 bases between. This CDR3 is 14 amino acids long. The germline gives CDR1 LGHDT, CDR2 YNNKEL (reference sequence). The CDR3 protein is CASKPSMGGNEAFF. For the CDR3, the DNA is TGTGCCAGCAAACCCTCTATGGGCGGGAATGAAGCTTTCTTT.

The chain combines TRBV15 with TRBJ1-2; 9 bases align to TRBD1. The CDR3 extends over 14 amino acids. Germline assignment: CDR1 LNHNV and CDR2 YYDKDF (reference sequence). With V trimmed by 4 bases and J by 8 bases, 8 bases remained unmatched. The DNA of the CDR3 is TGTGCCACCAGCACCGGGACAGGGCGGGGGGGCTACACCTTC. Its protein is CATSTGTGRGGYTF. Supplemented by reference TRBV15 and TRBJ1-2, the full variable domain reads DAMVIQNPRYQVTQFGKPVTLSCSQTLNHNVMYWYQQKSSQAPKLLFHYYDKDFNNEADTPDNFQSRRPNTSFCFLDIRSPGLGDTAMYLCATSTGTGRGGYTFGSGTRLTVV.

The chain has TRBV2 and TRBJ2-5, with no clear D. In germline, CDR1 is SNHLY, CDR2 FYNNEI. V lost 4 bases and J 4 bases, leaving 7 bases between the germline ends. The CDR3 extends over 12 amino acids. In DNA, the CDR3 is TGTGCCAGCAGTGCCCTGGCAGAGACCCAGTACTTC. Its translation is CASSALAETQYF.

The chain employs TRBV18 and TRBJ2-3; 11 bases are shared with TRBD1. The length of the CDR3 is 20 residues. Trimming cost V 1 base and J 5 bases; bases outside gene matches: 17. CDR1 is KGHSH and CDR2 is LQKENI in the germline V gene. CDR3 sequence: CASSPLGTSGGTGGRDTQYF. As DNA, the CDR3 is TGTGCCAGCTCACCACTTGGTACCTCTGGCGGGACAGGGGGTCGAGATACGCAGTATTTT.

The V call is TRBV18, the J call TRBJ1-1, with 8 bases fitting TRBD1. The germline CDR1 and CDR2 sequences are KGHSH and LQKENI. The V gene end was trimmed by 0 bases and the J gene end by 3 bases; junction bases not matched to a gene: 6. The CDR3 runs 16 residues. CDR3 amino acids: CASSPPRQGRYTEAFF. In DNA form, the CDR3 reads TGTGCCAGCTCACCACCTAGACAGGGGAGATACACTGAAGCTTTCTTT.

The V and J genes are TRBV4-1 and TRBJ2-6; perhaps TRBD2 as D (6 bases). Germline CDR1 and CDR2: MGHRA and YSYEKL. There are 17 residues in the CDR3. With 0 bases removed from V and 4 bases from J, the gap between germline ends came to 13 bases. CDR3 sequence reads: CASSQEVSGPGANVLTF. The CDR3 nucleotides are TGCGCCAGCAGCCAAGAGGTCAGCGGGCCCGGGGCCAACGTCCTGACTTTC.

The CDR3 region is CASTTATGYEQYF. The CDR3, as DNA: TGTGCCAGCACCACCGCCACTGGCTACGAGCAGTACTTC. The genes are TRBV5-5 and TRBJ2-7; D ambiguous. In germline, CDR1 is SGHKS, CDR2 YYEKEE (reference sequence). V lost 6 bases, J lost 3 bases, and 13 bases lay in between. The CDR3 contains 13 residues.

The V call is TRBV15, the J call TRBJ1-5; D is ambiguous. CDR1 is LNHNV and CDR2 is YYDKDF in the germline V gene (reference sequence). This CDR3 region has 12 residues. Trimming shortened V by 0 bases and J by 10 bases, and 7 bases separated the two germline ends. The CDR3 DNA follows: TGTGCCACCAGCAGAGACCTTTTTCCCCAGCATTTT. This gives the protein CATSRDLFPQHF.

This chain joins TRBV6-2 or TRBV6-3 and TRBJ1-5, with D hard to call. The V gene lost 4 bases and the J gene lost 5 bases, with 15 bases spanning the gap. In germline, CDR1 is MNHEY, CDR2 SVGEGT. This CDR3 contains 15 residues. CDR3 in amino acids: CASSSDVERYQPQHF. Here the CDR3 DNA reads TGTGCCAGCAGTTCGGATGTTGAGAGGTATCAGCCCCAGCATTTT.

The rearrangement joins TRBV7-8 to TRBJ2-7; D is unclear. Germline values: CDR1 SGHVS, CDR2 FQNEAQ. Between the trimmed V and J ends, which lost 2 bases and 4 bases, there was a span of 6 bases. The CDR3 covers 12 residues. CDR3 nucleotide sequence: TGTGCCAGCAGCTTATGGAGTTACGAGCAGTACTTC. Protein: CASSLWSYEQYF.

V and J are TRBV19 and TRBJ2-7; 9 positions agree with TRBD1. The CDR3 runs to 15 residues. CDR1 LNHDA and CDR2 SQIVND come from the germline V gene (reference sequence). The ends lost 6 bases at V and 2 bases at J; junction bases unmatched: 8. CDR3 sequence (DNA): TGTGCCAGTAGCCCCGGGACAGGGAACCCCTACGAGCAGTACTTC. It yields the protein CASSPGTGNPYEQYF.

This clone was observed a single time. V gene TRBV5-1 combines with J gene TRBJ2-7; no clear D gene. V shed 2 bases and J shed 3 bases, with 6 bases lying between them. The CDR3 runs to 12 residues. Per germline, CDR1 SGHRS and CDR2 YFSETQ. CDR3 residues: CASSFSGYEQYF. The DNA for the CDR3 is TGCGCCAGCAGCTTTTCGGGCTACGAGCAGTACTTC.

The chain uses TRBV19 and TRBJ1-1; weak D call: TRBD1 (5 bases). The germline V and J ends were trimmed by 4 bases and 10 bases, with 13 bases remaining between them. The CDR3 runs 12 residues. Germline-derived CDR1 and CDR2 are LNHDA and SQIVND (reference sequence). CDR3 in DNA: TGTGCCAGTAGTAGCGCAGGGTTCGTAGCTTTCTTT. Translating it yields CASSSAGFVAFF.

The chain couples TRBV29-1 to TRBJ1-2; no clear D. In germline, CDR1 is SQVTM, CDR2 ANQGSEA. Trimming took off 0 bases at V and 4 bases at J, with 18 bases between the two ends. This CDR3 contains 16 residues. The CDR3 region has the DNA TGCAGCGTTGAAGATCGTGAACTTGCGTCGGGCTATGGCTACACCTTC. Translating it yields CSVEDRELASGYGYTF. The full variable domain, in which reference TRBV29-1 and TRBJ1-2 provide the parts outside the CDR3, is SAVISQKPSRDICQRGTSLTIQCQVDSQVTMMFWYRQQPGQSLTLIATANQGSEATYESGFVIDKFPISRPNLTFSTLTVSNMSPEDSSIYLCSVEDRELASGYGYTFGSGTRLTVV.

CDR3 loop: CASSPPGGDNQPQHF. CDR3 DNA sequence: TGTGCCAGCAGCCCCCCCGGGGGTGACAATCAGCCCCAGCATTTT. The chain links TRBV7-9 to TRBJ1-5; possible D gene TRBD1, 5 bases. Per germline, CDR1 SEHNR and CDR2 FQNEAQ (reference sequence). The CDR3 loop spans 15 amino acids. The V and J ends lost 5 bases and 3 bases respectively, with 14 bases between them.

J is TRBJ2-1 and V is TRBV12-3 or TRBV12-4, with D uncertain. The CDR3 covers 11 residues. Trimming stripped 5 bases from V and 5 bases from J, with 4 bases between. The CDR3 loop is CASSENNEQFF. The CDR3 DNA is TGTGCCAGCAGTGAGAACAATGAGCAGTTCTTC.

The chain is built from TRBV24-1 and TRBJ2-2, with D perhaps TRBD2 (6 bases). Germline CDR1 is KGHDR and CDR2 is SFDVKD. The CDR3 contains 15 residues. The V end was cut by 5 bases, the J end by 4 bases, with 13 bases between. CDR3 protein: CATSAGGRGTGELFF. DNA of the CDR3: TGTGCCACCAGTGCCGGGGGACGGGGCACCGGGGAGCTGTTTTTT.

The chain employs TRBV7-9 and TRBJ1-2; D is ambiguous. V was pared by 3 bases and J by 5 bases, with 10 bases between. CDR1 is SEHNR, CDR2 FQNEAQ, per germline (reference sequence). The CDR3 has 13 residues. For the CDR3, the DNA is TGTGCCAGCAGCTTTGAGGGTGGATATGGCTACACCTTC. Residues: CASSFEGGYGYTF.

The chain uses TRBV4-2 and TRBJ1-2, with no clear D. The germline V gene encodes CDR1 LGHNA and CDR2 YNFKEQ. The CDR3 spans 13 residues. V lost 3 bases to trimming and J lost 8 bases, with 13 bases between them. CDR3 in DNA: TGTGCCAGCAGCCAGCCCTTAGCGGGCGGCTACACCTTC. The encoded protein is CASSQPLAGGYTF.

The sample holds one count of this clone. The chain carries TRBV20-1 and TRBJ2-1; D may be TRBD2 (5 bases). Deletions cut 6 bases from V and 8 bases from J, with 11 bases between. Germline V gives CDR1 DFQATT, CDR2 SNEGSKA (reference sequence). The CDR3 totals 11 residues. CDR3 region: CSADWAHEQFF. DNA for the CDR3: TGCAGTGCGGACTGGGCCCATGAGCAGTTCTTC.

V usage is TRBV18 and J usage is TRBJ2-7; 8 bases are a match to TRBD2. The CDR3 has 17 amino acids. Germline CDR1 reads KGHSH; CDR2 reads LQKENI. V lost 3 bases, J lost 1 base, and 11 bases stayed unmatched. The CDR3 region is CASSPRGGVAGSYEQYF. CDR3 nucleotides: TGTGCCAGCTCACCCCGAGGCGGTGTAGCGGGGTCCTACGAGCAGTACTTC.

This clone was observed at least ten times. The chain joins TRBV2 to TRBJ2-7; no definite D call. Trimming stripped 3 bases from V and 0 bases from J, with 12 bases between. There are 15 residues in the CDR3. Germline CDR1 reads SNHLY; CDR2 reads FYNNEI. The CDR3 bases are TGTGCCAGCAGTGATATTGGCGGTTTCTCCTACGAGCAGTACTTC. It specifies CASSDIGGFSYEQYF.

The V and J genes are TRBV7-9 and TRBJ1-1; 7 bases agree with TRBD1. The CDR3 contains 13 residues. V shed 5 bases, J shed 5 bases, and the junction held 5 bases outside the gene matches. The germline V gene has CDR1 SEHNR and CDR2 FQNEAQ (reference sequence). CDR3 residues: CASSLQGMTEAFF. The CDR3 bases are TGTGCCAGCAGCCTACAGGGGATGACTGAAGCTTTCTTT.

CDR3 protein: CASRLNGSPLHF. The CDR3 DNA is TGTGCCAGCAGACTAAACGGATCACCCCTCCACTTT. The gene calls are TRBV27 and TRBJ1-6; no reliable D call. The V end lost 6 bases, the J end lost 10 bases, and 10 bases lay between the germline ends. CDR3 length: 12 amino acids. CDR1 and CDR2 (germline): MNHEY, SMNVEV (reference sequence).